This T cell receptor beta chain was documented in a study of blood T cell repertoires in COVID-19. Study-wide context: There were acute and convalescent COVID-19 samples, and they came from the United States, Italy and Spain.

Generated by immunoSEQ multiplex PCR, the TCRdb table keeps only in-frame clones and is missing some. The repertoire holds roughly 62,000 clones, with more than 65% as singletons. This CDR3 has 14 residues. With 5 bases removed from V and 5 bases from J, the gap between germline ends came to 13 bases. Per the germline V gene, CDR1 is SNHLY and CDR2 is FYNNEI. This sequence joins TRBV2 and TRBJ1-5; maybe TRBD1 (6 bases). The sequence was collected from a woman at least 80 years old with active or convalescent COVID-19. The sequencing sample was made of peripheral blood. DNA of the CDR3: TGTGCCAGCAGTACGCCGCAGGGGCATCAGCCCCAGCATTTT. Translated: CASSTPQGHQPQHF.